This T cell receptor beta chain was sequenced during a study of blood T cell repertoires in COVID-19. Study-wide background: COVID-19 samples collected from the United States, Italy and Spain covered acute and convalescent phases. Sample material is recorded as cDNA or gDNA derived from T cells, B-cell-depleted T cells, or PBMCs.

Germline trimming cut 6 bases from V and 2 bases from J; bases unmatched to any gene: 19. Germline-derived CDR1 and CDR2 are MDHEN and SYDVKM. CDR3 length: 18 residues. This clone qualifies as medium-sized. Original analysis: Estimated nucleated cell counts came from reference gene primer amplification. Repertoires were generated with immunoSEQ multiplex PCR, while TCRdb's copy carries only in-frame clones and drops some. V, J and clone size derive from that table, while D and trimming were established from the DNA sequence. Seen here are tens of thousands of clones, 60% to 85% observed once, and the top ten hold 4% to 6%.

The rearrangement links TRBV28 to TRBJ2-7, with TRBD2 matching over 7 bases. Sequencing used peripheral blood. The sequence came from a human donor in a cohort sampled during active COVID-19. Here the CDR3 DNA reads TGTGCCAGCAGCTCTACCACTAGCGCCACTAATAGTCCCTACGAGCAGTACTTC. Amino acid sequence: CASSSTTSATNSPYEQYF.